A selection of T cell receptor beta chains follows, all from one sample in a study of T cell responses to AZD1222 COVID-19 vaccine. Produced via immunoSEQ multiplex PCR; TCRdb's table is partial and in-frame only. The repertoire holds about 60,000 clones, with less than 90% as singletons. The material was peripheral blood, obtained on day 0 of AZD1222 vaccination. These TCRs come from an adult in good health. Each CDR3 is given with its conserved first and last residue. A D gene is named only where the DNA matches it firmly. Clone size is shown for a subset of rows, as once, few, many or a class of expanded clone.

>-|TRBV5-1|-|TRBJ1-6
TGCGCCAGCAGGGGAGGGGCAGATCCGAATTCACCCCTCCACTTT
CASRGGADPNSPLHF
>-|TRBV18|-|TRBJ1-2
TGTGCCAGCTCACCCGTTGGGGGGTCGGGCTATGGCTACACCTTC
CASSPVGGSGYGYTF
>-|TRBV28|-|TRBJ1-1
TGTGCCAGCAGTCCGCCTGGGAAGCTTGAAGCTTTCTTT
CASSPPGKLEAFF
>-|TRBV11-2|-|TRBJ2-7
TGTGCCAGCAGCTTTGGGGACCTAACGACAGAGCAGTACTTC
CASSFGDLTTEQYF
>-|TRBV29-1|once|TRBJ2-2
TGCAGCGGGGCCGGACTGCGGACCGGGGAGCTGTTTTTT
CSGAGLRTGELFF
>TRBD1|TRBV7-2|-|TRBJ2-6
TGTGCCAGCAGCATTACCGGGACAGCTCGCTCTGGGGCCAACGTCCTGACTTTC
CASSITGTARSGANVLTF
>TRBD1|TRBV5-4|once|TRBJ1-3
TGTGCCAGCAGCTCACAGGGGCCCCAATTTGGAAACACCATATATTTT
CASSSQGPQFGNTIYF
>-|TRBV6-5|once|TRBJ1-5
TGTGCCAGCAGTTATCAACAGGGTGGCAATCAGCCCCAGCATTTT
CASSYQQGGNQPQHF
>-|TRBV30|-|TRBJ1-5
TGTGCCTGGTCCCAAGGGGGGGCCCTTAGGCATCAGCCCCAGCATTTT
CAWSQGGALRHQPQHF
>-|TRBV19|-|TRBJ2-3
TGTGCCAGTAGTATATGGGGTGGGGAAGATACGCAGTATTTT
CASSIWGGEDTQYF
>-|TRBV14|-|TRBJ2-1
TGTGCCAGCAGCCAAGCATTCGGCAGGGGTCCAACAAATGAGCAGTTCTTC
CASSQAFGRGPTNEQFF
>-|TRBV5-1|-|TRBJ2-3
TGCGCCAGCAGCCCCCTTCTATCTAGCACAGATACGCAGTATTTT
CASSPLLSSTDTQYF
>-|TRBV15|-|TRBJ2-1
TGTGCCACCAGCAGAGATCAAGGCTTATGGCAGGCAACGGACTATGAGCAGTTCTTC
CATSRDQGLWQATDYEQFF
>-|TRBV6-5|-|TRBJ1-2
TGTGCCAGCAGTTGGGACGGAATATTTAACTATGGCTACACCTTC
CASSWDGIFNYGYTF
>-|TRBV6-5|-|TRBJ1-2
TGTGCCTCCAGGGGTTTGGGCTATGGCTACACCTTC
CASRGLGYGYTF
>-|TRBV11-2|-|TRBJ1-2
TGTGCCAGCAGCCCGAGAGGGCAAGCTAACTATGGCTACACCTTC
CASSPRGQANYGYTF
>-|TRBV19|few|TRBJ1-1
TGTGCCAGTAATACTATACAGGGCGTGAACACTGAAGCTTTCTTT
CASNTIQGVNTEAFF
>TRBD1|TRBV5-1|-|TRBJ1-2
TGCGCCAGCAGCGTGGCGGGTACAGGGGCTAATGGCTACACCTTC
CASSVAGTGANGYTF
>TRBD1|TRBV12-5|-|TRBJ1-4
TGTGCTAGTGCCCCGACAGGGGTTGAAAAACTGTTTTTT
CASAPTGVEKLFF
>-|TRBV13|-|TRBJ2-5
TGTGCCAGCAGCTTAGCCACAGCGACGCAAGAGACCCAGTACTTC
CASSLATATQETQYF
>-|TRBV7-2|-|TRBJ1-6
TGTGCCAGCAGCTTACTTGGGATAGGGGTAGCTTCACCCCTCCACTTT
CASSLLGIGVASPLHF
>TRBD1|TRBV6-5|-|TRBJ1-1
TGTGCCAGCCGCACAGGGGGCAAGGTAAACACTGAAGCTTTCTTT
CASRTGGKVNTEAFF
>-|TRBV6-6|-|TRBJ2-5
TGTGCCAGCAGTCCGCCAAGCAGGAGAGAGACCCAGTACTTC
CASSPPSRRETQYF
>-|TRBV19|-|TRBJ1-4
TGTGCCAGTAGTTCGGACAGACTTAATGAAAAACTGTTTTTT
CASSSDRLNEKLFF
>TRBD2|TRBV27|-|TRBJ2-1
TGTGCCAGCAGTTTTGGGGGGGGGACTAACAATGAGCAGTTCTTC
CASSFGGGTNNEQFF
>-|TRBV6-1|-|TRBJ1-1
TGTGCCAGCAGTGACCCCTGGATAGCTTTCTTT
CASSDPWIAFF
>TRBD1|TRBV7-4|few|TRBJ1-4
TGTGCCAGCAGCTCAGACAGAAGGGACAGGGGGCGTGAAAAACTGTTTTTT
CASSSDRRDRGREKLFF
>TRBD1|TRBV5-1|once|TRBJ2-7
TGCGCCAGCAGCACCGGACAGGGGGCGGGTGAGCAGTACTTC
CASSTGQGAGEQYF
>-|TRBV2|-|TRBJ1-5
TGTGCCAGCAGTGAACAGAATAGCAATCAGCCCCAGCATTTT
CASSEQNSNQPQHF
>-|TRBV25-1|-|TRBJ1-1
TGTGCCAGCAGGGTGCGGGGTGAGAACACTGAAGCTTTCTTT
CASRVRGENTEAFF
>-|TRBV7-6|-|TRBJ2-1
TGTGCCAGCGGGGCTCTCTACAATGAGCAGTTCTTC
CASGALYNEQFF
>-|TRBV24-1|-|TRBJ2-1
TGTGCCACCAGTGATCGGGCTCTGAGCTCCTACAATGAGCAGTTCTTC
CATSDRALSSYNEQFF
>-|TRBV14|-|TRBJ1-1
TGTGCCAGCAGCCAAGTTGTAGGGGGAACTGAAGCTTTCTTT
CASSQVVGGTEAFF
>TRBD2|TRBV18|-|TRBJ2-2
TGTGCCAGCTCCCCACTGAGCAGCGGGGGATACACCGGGGAGCTGTTTTTT
CASSPLSSGGYTGELFF
>TRBD1|TRBV5-1|-|TRBJ1-6
TGCGCCAGCAGCTCGACAGGGGGAGATTCACCCCTCCACTTT
CASSSTGGDSPLHF
>-|TRBV5-6|few|TRBJ1-2
TGTGCCAGCAGCTTGGTATCGACTAACTATGGCTACACCTTC
CASSLVSTNYGYTF
>-|TRBV3-1/TRBV3-2|-|TRBJ2-7
TGTGCCAGCAGCCAAGTCTACGAGCAGTACTTC
CASSQVYEQYF
>TRBD2|TRBV3-1/TRBV3-2|-|TRBJ2-1
TGTGCCAGCAGCCAAGAGGGACTATGGAATGAGCAGTTCTTC
CASSQEGLWNEQFF
>-|TRBV5-6|-|TRBJ1-2
TGTGCCAGCAGCTCCTTTTTAGGAGGGTTCTATGGCTACACCTTC
CASSSFLGGFYGYTF
>TRBD1|TRBV10-3|-|TRBJ1-2
TGTGCCATCTGGACAGGTCCCCCAGATGGCTACACCTTC
CAIWTGPPDGYTF
>-|TRBV6-1|-|TRBJ2-5
TGTGCCAGCAGTGATGACATTGGGCCAAAAGAGACCCAGTACTTC
CASSDDIGPKETQYF
>-|TRBV19|-|TRBJ1-2
TGTGCCTCTCAGGCGGCGGCTGCTTATGGCTACACCTTC
CASQAAAAYGYTF
>TRBD2|TRBV4-2|-|TRBJ2-3
TGTGCCAGCAGCCAAGACGGACTAGATTTCACAGATACGCAGTATTTT
CASSQDGLDFTDTQYF
>-|TRBV11-2|-|TRBJ1-6
TGTGCCAGCAGCTTAGACGGAGGGGGTAATTCACCCCTCCACTTT
CASSLDGGGNSPLHF
>-|TRBV15|-|TRBJ2-3
TGTGCCACCAGCAGTGAAATTGTAACCCCCACAGATACGCAGTATTTT
CATSSEIVTPTDTQYF
>-|TRBV19|-|TRBJ1-5
TGTGCCAGTAGTCATGGGGGTAGGAATCAGCCCCAGCATTTT
CASSHGGRNQPQHF
>-|TRBV5-1|few|TRBJ1-5
TGCGCCAGCAGCTTGGAGGGCAGGCCCAATCAGCCCCAGCATTTT
CASSLEGRPNQPQHF
>-|TRBV21-1|-|TRBJ1-1
TGTGCCAGCAGCATGCCGGGCACTGAAGCTTTCTTT
CASSMPGTEAFF
>TRBD1|TRBV28|-|TRBJ1-5
TGTGCCAGCAGTTCCGGGACAGGGGCATATAGCAATCAGCCCCAGCATTTT
CASSSGTGAYSNQPQHF
>TRBD1|TRBV18|-|TRBJ1-3
TGTGCCAGCTCACCATATACCCGACAGGGTGTTGGAAACACCATATATTTT
CASSPYTRQGVGNTIYF
>-|TRBV7-8|-|TRBJ1-1
TGTGCCAGCAGCTTAGATAGAAACACTGAAGCTTTCTTT
CASSLDRNTEAFF
>-|TRBV29-1|-|TRBJ1-2
TGCAGCGTCTCCGGGTCCCTCTATGGCTACACCTTC
CSVSGSLYGYTF
>TRBD2|TRBV18|-|TRBJ2-7
TGTGCCAGCTCACCACGCAATCAGCGGGGGACCTACGAGCAGTACTTC
CASSPRNQRGTYEQYF
>-|TRBV3-1/TRBV3-2|-|TRBJ1-1
TGTGCCAGCAGCCAAGGACAGAGGAACACTGAAGCTTTCTTT
CASSQGQRNTEAFF
>TRBD1|TRBV4-2|-|TRBJ1-2
TGTGCCAGCAGCCCAATTACAGGGGTCGATGGCTACACCTTC
CASSPITGVDGYTF